These 21 T cell receptor beta chains share one sample of origin, sequenced in a study of blood T cell repertoires in COVID-19. Profiling relied on immunoSEQ multiplex PCR, and the TCRdb table lists in-frame clones only, not all of them. The profile shows some 200,000 clones, around three quarters of them singletons. Sequencing used peripheral blood. These receptors were taken from a woman in her sixties or seventies with acute or convalescent COVID-19.

This chain joins TRBV5-1 and TRBJ2-2; tentative D call: TRBD2 (6 bases). The CDR3 runs to 15 residues. Germline loops: CDR1 SGHRS, CDR2 YFSETQ. Trimming shortened V by 2 bases and J by 1 base, and 9 bases separated the two germline ends. The CDR3 DNA is TGCGCCAGCAGCTTACTGCGGGGGAACACCGGGGAGCTGTTTTTT. As protein: CASSLLRGNTGELFF.

Turning to this clone: The sample holds other DNA sequences that translate to the same CDR3. The chain recombines TRBV15 with TRBJ1-6; D is possibly TRBD1 (6 bases). The V gene lost 1 base and the J gene lost 8 bases, with 9 bases spanning the gap. The CDR3 contains 14 residues. The germline gives CDR1 LNHNV, CDR2 YYDKDF (reference sequence). DNA of the CDR3: TGTGCCACCAGCAGAGCGGACAGAGATTCACCCCTCCACTTT. It encodes CATSRADRDSPLHF.

The rearrangement joins TRBV2 to TRBJ2-3, with 8 bases identical to TRBD1. This CDR3 region has 15 residues. Germline CDR1 SNHLY, CDR2 FYNNEI. Trimming removed 6 bases from V and 1 base from J; junction bases left unmatched: 6. The CDR3 DNA sequence: TGTGCCAGCAGCTTGGACAGGGCACGCACAGATACGCAGTATTTT. The encoded protein is CASSLDRARTDTQYF. The variable domain in full, with the rest retrieved from reference TRBV2 and TRBJ2-3, is EPEVTQTPSHQVTQMGQEVILRCVPISNHLYFYWYRQILGQKVEFLVSFYNNEISEKSEIFDDQFSVERPDGSNFTLKIRSTKLEDSAMYFCASSLDRARTDTQYFGPGTRLTVL.

This chain joins TRBV6-2 or TRBV6-3 and TRBJ2-1, with TRBD2 identical over 7 bases. The trim removed 4 bases at V and 0 bases at J, leaving 6 bases unmatched. Germline assignment: CDR1 MNHEY and CDR2 SVGEGT. This CDR3 contains 16 residues. CDR3 protein: CASSSRLAASYNEQFF. In nucleotides, the CDR3 is TGTGCCAGCAGTTCCCGCCTAGCGGCCTCCTACAATGAGCAGTTCTTC.

J is TRBJ2-7 and V is TRBV5-6; D unclear. Deletions cut 4 bases from V and 3 bases from J, with 11 bases between. The CDR3 is 13 residues long. Germline assignment: CDR1 SGHDT and CDR2 YYEEEE. CDR3 residues: CASSPRLNYEQYF. The CDR3 nucleotides are TGTGCCAGCAGCCCCAGACTGAACTACGAGCAGTACTTC. The full variable domain, in which reference TRBV5-6 and TRBJ2-7 provide the parts outside the CDR3, is DAGVTQSPTHLIKTRGQQVTLRCSPKSGHDTVSWYQQALGQGPQFIFQYYEEEERQRGNFPDRFSGHQFPNYSSELNVNALLLGDSALYLCASSPRLNYEQYFGPGTRLTVT.

The CDR3, as DNA: TGTGCCAGCAGCCGGGACAGGGGGCCCGATACGCAGTATTTT. It translates to CASSRDRGPDTQYF. The V and J genes are TRBV7-2 and TRBJ2-3; 12 nucleotides agree with TRBD1. This CDR3 contains 14 residues. The junction had 3 bases not matched to a gene; V was cut back by 5 bases and J by 6 bases. The V gene's germline CDR1 is SGHTA and CDR2 FQGNSA.

This clone appeared a single time. The chain joins TRBV11-2 to TRBJ2-2; 8 bases are a match to TRBD1. J gave up 2 bases and V 4 bases, and 3 bases lay outside the gene matches. The CDR3 has 15 residues. Per germline, CDR1 SGHAT and CDR2 FQNNGV. The CDR3 here is CASSSTGANTGELFF. The CDR3 region has the DNA TGTGCCAGCAGCTCGACAGGGGCCAACACCGGGGAGCTGTTTTTT. The entire variable domain, with the rest obtained from reference TRBV11-2 and TRBJ2-2, is as follows: EAGVAQSPRYKIIEKRQSVAFWCNPISGHATLYWYQQILGQGPKLLIQFQNNGVVDDSQLPKDRFSAERLKGVDSTLKIQPAKLEDSAVYLCASSSTGANTGELFFGEGSRLTVL.

J is TRBJ2-1 and V is TRBV7-9; tentatively, D is TRBD1 (6 bases). The germline V gene encodes CDR1 SEHNR and CDR2 FQNEAQ (reference sequence). V dropped 6 bases and J dropped 8 bases, with 14 bases sitting between them. The CDR3 runs to 13 residues. CDR3 sequence: CASRHTGIDEQFF. CDR3 DNA sequence: TGTGCCAGCAGACATACAGGGATCGATGAGCAGTTCTTC.

The chain carries TRBV27 and TRBJ2-4; maybe TRBD1 (5 bases). The CDR3 sequence is 16 residues long. Germline lookup yields CDR1 MNHEY and CDR2 SMNVEV (reference sequence). V was shortened by 5 bases and J by 0 bases, with 14 bases between the two germline ends. CDR3 loop: CASSPRVGLAKNIQYF. In DNA form, the CDR3 reads TGTGCCAGCAGTCCCCGGGTGGGGCTAGCCAAAAACATTCAGTACTTC.

This clone was seen once. The chain recombines TRBV28 with TRBJ1-5, with D hard to call. Per germline, CDR1 MDHEN and CDR2 SYDVKM. The CDR3 consists of 12 residues. V was cut by 6 bases and J by 6 bases, with 9 bases left in between. The CDR3 DNA sequence: TGTGCCAGCAGGGATGGAGGTCAGCCCCAGCATTTT. Translated: CASRDGGQPQHF.

CDR3 bases: TGTGCCTGGAGTATGACAGACATCCGTCGAAAACTGTTTTTT. The encoded protein is CAWSMTDIRRKLFF. This rearrangement joins TRBV30 to TRBJ1-4; maybe TRBD1 (5 bases). The germline V and J ends were trimmed by 2 bases and 10 bases, with 17 bases remaining between them. Germline V gene data show CDR1 as GTSNPN and CDR2 as SVGIG (reference sequence). CDR3 length: 14 amino acids.

The chain has TRBV2 and TRBJ2-3, with 13 bases identical to TRBD2. The germline CDR1 and CDR2 sequences are SNHLY and FYNNEI. The CDR3 has 19 residues. The ends lost 6 bases at V and 0 bases at J; junction bases unmatched: 12. CDR3 DNA sequence: TGTGCCAGCAGACGTAGGACTAGCGGGAGTACCCGAAGCACAGATACGCAGTATTTT. Protein sequence: CASRRRTSGSTRSTDTQYF.

The chain combines TRBV27 with TRBJ1-4; D not certain. The V end was cut by 5 bases, the J end by 11 bases, with 18 bases between. The germline V gene encodes CDR1 MNHEY and CDR2 SMNVEV (reference sequence). The CDR3 extends over 14 amino acids. The chain's CDR3 is CASSATDGLGKLFF. Written as DNA, the CDR3 is TGTGCCAGCAGTGCGACCGATGGACTAGGGAAACTGTTTTTT.

The gene calls are TRBV6-6 and TRBJ1-4, with a tentative D call TRBD1 (5 bases). V shed 8 bases and J shed 5 bases, with 15 bases lying between them. CDR1 and CDR2 (germline): MNHNY, SVGAGI (reference sequence). The CDR3 loop spans 14 amino acids. The CDR3, as DNA: TGTGCCAGCGTCATGGGGCGATCGAATGAAAAACTGTTTTTT. Translation gives CASVMGRSNEKLFF.

The chain has TRBV15 and TRBJ2-3; 13 nucleotides agree with TRBD2. CDR1 is LNHNV, CDR2 YYDKDF, per germline (reference sequence). V was pared by 5 bases and J by 1 base, with 3 bases of the junction left unmatched. This CDR3 comprises 16 residues. The CDR3 spells CATSGGLAGGTDTQYF. DNA for the CDR3: TGTGCCACCAGCGGCGGACTAGCGGGAGGCACAGATACGCAGTATTTT. Combining the CDR3 with reference TRBV15 and TRBJ2-3 gives the whole variable domain DAMVIQNPRYQVTQFGKPVTLSCSQTLNHNVMYWYQQKSSQAPKLLFHYYDKDFNNEADTPDNFQSRRPNTSFCFLDIRSPGLGDTAMYLCATSGGLAGGTDTQYFGPGTRLTVL.

The chain has TRBV27 and TRBJ2-3; TRBD2 matches at 8 bases. V shed 3 bases and J 2 bases; nucleotides not matched to a gene: 7. The CDR3 loop spans 16 amino acids. The V gene's germline CDR1 is MNHEY and CDR2 SMNVEV (reference sequence). CDR3 amino acids: CASSFKSGSNTDTQYF. CDR3 sequence (DNA): TGTGCCAGCAGTTTTAAGAGCGGGAGCAACACAGATACGCAGTATTTT.

The genes are TRBV19 and TRBJ2-5, with TRBD1 matching over 9 bases. Germline V gene data show CDR1 as LNHDA and CDR2 as SQIVND (reference sequence). The CDR3 runs 15 residues. V trimming: 6 bases; J trimming: 2 bases; junction bases outside the gene matches: 7. The CDR3 coding sequence is TGTGCCAGTAGGGGTCCGGGACAGGGACAAGAGACCCAGTACTTC. It translates to CASRGPGQGQETQYF.

The J gene is TRBJ2-2, the V gene TRBV7-2, with 8 nucleotides matching TRBD1. The CDR3 contains 18 residues. Trimming at V came to 5 bases and at J to 4 bases, leaving 15 bases not matched to a gene. Germline CDR1 is SGHTA and CDR2 is FQGNSA. The CDR3 nucleotides read TGTGCCAGCAGCCCCCCTGGGGCTTCAGGGGGCGGCACCGGGGAGCTGTTTTTT. Its protein is CASSPPGASGGGTGELFF.

This clone was observed a handful of times. The chain employs TRBV19 and TRBJ1-4; D is perhaps TRBD1 (6 bases). The CDR3 has 14 residues. V lost 6 bases, J lost 3 bases, and 11 bases lay in between. Germline V gene lookup returns CDR1 LNHDA and CDR2 SQIVND (reference sequence). CDR3 sequence reads: CASRDDRSNEKLFF. CDR3 sequence (DNA): TGTGCCAGTAGGGATGACAGGTCTAATGAAAAACTGTTTTTT.

The V and J genes are TRBV7-9 and TRBJ2-2; 7 bases fit TRBD2. Trimming removed 7 bases from V and 1 base from J; junction bases left unmatched: 15. CDR3 length: 18 residues. Germline loops: CDR1 SEHNR, CDR2 FQNEAQ (reference sequence). The CDR3 sequence is CASTPWTSLNLNTGELFF. The CDR3 coding sequence is TGTGCCAGCACCCCGTGGACTAGTCTTAACCTGAACACCGGGGAGCTGTTTTTT.

The chain uses TRBV28 and TRBJ1-2; D gene ambiguous. V lost 1 base and J lost 8, with 11 bases in between. The CDR3 length is 13 residues. CDR1 is MDHEN and CDR2 is SYDVKM in the germline V gene. The CDR3 reads CASSLLGTGGYTF. The CDR3 nucleotides read TGTGCCAGCAGTTTATTGGGCACCGGCGGCTACACCTTC.